The rows below give T cell receptor beta chains drawn from one sample of a study of monozygotic twins with inflammatory bowel disease. For each CDR3 protein, TCRdb gives one entry from its re-call of the 5' RACE reads, without DNA. The specimen's table records about 330,000 distinct CDR3 sequences. Sequenced material: blood. The receptors originated from a human donor with ulcerative colitis or Crohn's disease, or a healthy co-twin of an affected twin (not recorded which). CDR3s include the opening cysteine and the closing phenylalanine or tryptophan.

v_gene	j_gene	CDR3aa
TRBV5-1	TRBJ2-1	CASSLGLGQGSYNEQFF
TRBV29-1	TRBJ2-2	CSVEGQGNTGELFF
TRBV20-1	TRBJ2-5	CSAREYRDETQYF
TRBV5-1	TRBJ2-5	CASSGGGGGETQYF
TRBV6-5	TRBJ1-2	CASSYLGSSNYGYTF
TRBV10-1	TRBJ2-3	CASSDQGLAGGTGNTDTQYF
TRBV9	TRBJ1-5	CASSADRVNQPQHF
TRBV30	TRBJ2-5	CAWEGGFQETQYF
TRBV24-1	TRBJ2-7	CATSATGREVEQYF
TRBV28	TRBJ1-4	CASSLRIGSGSEKLFF
TRBV20-1	TRBJ2-7	CSARDQAGTRWEQYF
TRBV5-1	TRBJ2-5	CASSLSWGETQYF
TRBV28	TRBJ2-1	CASRIASGSYNEQFF
TRBV10-3	TRBJ2-1	CAISEPSGGDYNEQFF
TRBV4-1	TRBJ2-7	CASSLIQGSYEQYF
TRBV28	TRBJ1-2	CASSEGLRGYTF
TRBV20-1	TRBJ2-1	CSARDWTAPSSYNEQFF